The rows below give T cell receptor beta chains drawn from one sample of a study of early T cells in non-severe SARS-CoV-2 infection. TCRdb re-analysed the 5' RACE reads in MiXCR, keeping a single row per CDR3 protein. This sample has 65,000 to 90,000 distinct CDR3 sequences, with approximately 12% found just once. Sequences were obtained from whole blood. These receptors all stem from an adult who was a healthcare worker with PCR-confirmed SARS-CoV-2 infection or an uninfected control (not recorded which). The CDR3 runs from the conserved cysteine through the conserved F or W. D genes are given only for firm matches. Rows give clone size only sometimes, using once, few, many, or a class for an expanded clone.

cdr3_length	clone_size	d_call	v_call	j_call	cdr3_aa	cdr3_nt
12	many	NA	TRBV6-5	TRBJ2-2	CASSLMAGELFF	TGTGCCAGCAGTCTTATGGCCGGGGAGCTGTTTTTT
14	NA	TRBD1	TRBV5-1	TRBJ2-7	CASSFGQVGYEQYF	TGCGCCAGCAGCTTTGGACAGGTGGGCTACGAGCAGTACTTC
19	few	TRBD1	TRBV5-1	TRBJ2-1	CASSRDRGVAGVTYNEQFF	TGCGCCAGCAGCCGGGACAGGGGGGTAGCGGGAGTAACCTACAATGAGCAGTTCTTC
15	few	NA	TRBV6-1	TRBJ1-5	CAAAAQTGSVEPQHF	TGTGCCGCCGCGGCGCAAACAGGGTCTGTGGAGCCCCAGCATTTT
15	few	TRBD2	TRBV20-1	TRBJ2-7	CSASPKRGPTYEQYF	TGCAGTGCTAGTCCCAAGCGGGGCCCTACCTACGAGCAGTACTTC
15	many	NA	TRBV3-1	TRBJ2-5	CASSQGATTQETQYF	TGTGCCAGCAGCCAAGGAGCTACTACTCAAGAGACCCAGTACTTC
14	many	TRBD1	TRBV13	TRBJ1-4	CASSSGTGNEKLFF	TGTGCCAGCAGCTCGGGGACAGGGAATGAAAAACTGTTTTTT
13	few	TRBD1	TRBV20-1	TRBJ2-5	CSARDRGVETQYF	TGCAGTGCGAGGGACAGGGGGGTTGAGACCCAGTACTTC
18	NA	TRBD1	TRBV5-6	TRBJ2-1	CASSWGQGAVVSINEQFF	TGTGCCAGCAGCTGGGGACAGGGGGCAGTTGTAAGCATCAATGAGCAGTTCTTC
13	few	TRBD1	TRBV29-1	TRBJ2-7	CSVRRQGSYEQYF	TGCAGCGTGAGAAGACAGGGGAGCTACGAGCAGTACTTC
17	many	TRBD1	TRBV5-1	TRBJ2-5	CASSLEVRDSQQETQYF	TGCGCCAGCAGCTTGGAGGTTCGGGACAGTCAACAAGAGACCCAGTACTTC
13	medium-sized	TRBD1	TRBV12-3/TRBV12-4	TRBJ2-7	CASRVTGAYEQYF	TGTGCCAGCAGAGTGACAGGGGCCTACGAGCAGTACTTC
15	many	NA	TRBV19	TRBJ2-1	CASSPRDTGTGEQFF	TGTGCCAGTAGTCCACGAGACACCGGAACCGGTGAGCAGTTCTTC
14	few	NA	TRBV2	TRBJ2-1	CASRPVGLINEQFF	TGTGCCAGCAGGCCGGTGGGACTTATAAATGAGCAGTTCTTC
11	many	NA	TRBV28	TRBJ1-2	CVTGINYGYTF	TGTGTGACCGGAATTAACTATGGCTACACCTTC
15	few	NA	TRBV25-1	TRBJ1-4	CASSEPIGSSRKLFF	TGTGCCAGCAGTGAACCCATCGGATCGTCGCGAAAACTGTTTTTT
16	few	NA	TRBV27	TRBJ2-3	CASSYGLAPNTDTQYF	TGTGCCAGCAGTTACGGCCTAGCTCCTAACACAGATACGCAGTATTTT
17	few	TRBD2	TRBV3-1	TRBJ2-1	CASSHPGRAGGYNEQFF	TGTGCCAGCAGCCACCCTGGGAGGGCCGGGGGCTACAATGAGCAGTTCTTC
14	many	TRBD1	TRBV6-2/TRBV6-3	TRBJ1-5	CASGQGGQNQPQHF	TGTGCCAGCGGGCAGGGGGGGCAAAATCAGCCCCAGCATTTT
14	NA	NA	TRBV12-3/TRBV12-4	TRBJ2-5	CASSYGGLSETQYF	TGTGCCAGCAGTTATGGGGGCCTTTCGGAGACCCAGTACTTC
11	many	NA	TRBV20-1	TRBJ1-2	CSARDNVGLTF	TGCAGTGCTAGAGATAATGTGGGACTTACCTTC
14	many	NA	TRBV2	TRBJ1-5	CASSRGGSNQPQHF	TGTGCCAGCAGTCGGGGCGGGAGCAATCAGCCCCAGCATTTT
13	NA	NA	TRBV5-4	TRBJ1-1	CASSLMGVTEAFF	TGTGCCAGCAGCTTAATGGGTGTGACTGAAGCTTTCTTT
14	NA	NA	TRBV12-3/TRBV12-4	TRBJ2-5	CASSSNRGIGTQYF	TGTGCCAGCAGTTCGAACCGGGGCATCGGGACCCAGTACTTC
17	few	TRBD1	TRBV7-8	TRBJ2-5	CASSLGRQGADQETQYF	TGTGCCAGCAGCTTAGGGCGTCAGGGGGCCGACCAAGAGACCCAGTACTTC
15	many	TRBD2	TRBV7-9	TRBJ2-3	CASSLTSGRTDTQYF	TGTGCCAGCAGCCTTACTAGCGGACGCACAGATACGCAGTATTTT
13	few	TRBD2	TRBV20-1	TRBJ2-7	CSASRGGDDEQYF	TGCAGTGCTAGTAGGGGAGGGGACGACGAGCAGTACTTC